This T cell receptor beta chain was captured in a study of T-cell reconstitution after alpha-beta-depleted transplantation in children. The TCRbeta library was prepared with unique molecular identifiers. Via MiXCR, TCRdb re-called the PCR reads, giving one row per CDR3 protein. Counted here are over 4,500 distinct CDR3 sequences, approximately 27% occurring once; the ten biggest clones make up 30% to 45%. V lost 0 bases and J lost 5, with 13 bases in between. Germline V gives CDR1 MNHNS, CDR2 SASEGT. The CDR3 length is 15 residues. This clonotype was recorded at least ten times. The target antigen is unknown. Overall study results and limits: At around two months after transplant, the alpha-beta T cells were reportedly derived from several hundred expanded clones that came from non-depleted graft cells. From surviving recipient T cells and thymic progenitors came the high day-60 TCRbeta diversity observed in some patients. From newly produced T cells came most of the T-cell counts and diversity one year after transplant.

The sequenced sample was PBMCs, mostly from graft donor cells, obtained 60 days after TCRalphabeta/CD19-depleted stem cell transplant. The chain couples TRBV6-1 to TRBJ1-2; D may be TRBD1 (6 bases). The clonotype was recovered from a male patient between 2 and 15 years old who had a stem cell transplant for acute lymphoblastic leukemia, so the T cells may come from the graft donor. The CDR3 spells CASSEARGGQYGYTF. CDR3 nucleotides: TGTGCCAGCAGTGAAGCGAGAGGGGGGCAGTATGGCTACACCTTC.